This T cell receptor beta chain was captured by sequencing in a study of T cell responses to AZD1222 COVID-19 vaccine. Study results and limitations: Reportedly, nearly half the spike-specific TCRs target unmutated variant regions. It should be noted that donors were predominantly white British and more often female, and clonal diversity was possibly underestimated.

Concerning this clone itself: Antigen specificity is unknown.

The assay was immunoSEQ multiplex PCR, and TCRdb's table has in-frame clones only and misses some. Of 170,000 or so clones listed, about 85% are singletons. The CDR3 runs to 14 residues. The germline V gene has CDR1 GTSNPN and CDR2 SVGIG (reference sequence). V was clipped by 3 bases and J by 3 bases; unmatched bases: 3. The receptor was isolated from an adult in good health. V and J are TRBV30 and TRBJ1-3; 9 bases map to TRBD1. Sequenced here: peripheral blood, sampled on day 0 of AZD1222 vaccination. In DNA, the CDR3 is TGTGCCTGGAGCCTGGACAGGGGTGGAAACACCATATATTTT. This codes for CAWSLDRGGNTIYF.